This TCR beta chain emerged from a study of shared clonotypes between healthy human individuals. The study, taken as a whole, reports: An expected dependence of interdonor clonotype sharing on sequencing depth was noted.

The germline gives CDR1 SGHVS, CDR2 FQNEAQ. This CDR3 has 13 amino acids. The assay ran at deep level. Several immunoSEQ plates received, in even portions, the genomic DNA of each subset. TCRdb's copy holds only in-frame clones and misses some; the assay was immunoSEQ multiplex PCR. The sample contains about 600,000 clones, roughly four fifths of which appear only once. A word on this clone: Its antigen is undetermined. Mismatch with germline at one junction end may stem from a read error.

The V and J genes are TRBV7-8 and TRBJ1-1; tentative D call: TRBD1 (6 bases). The clonotype comes from a woman between 40 and 55 years old in good health. Some clones in this sample may be carry-over from other donors' samples. Sequencing was carried out using PBMCs. The CDR3 loop reads CASSVGQNTEASF. CDR3 in DNA: TGTGCCAGCAGCGTGGGACAAAACACTGAAGCTTCCTTT.